This T cell receptor beta chain emerged from a study of cytomegalovirus exposure and HLA in healthy donors. Study results and caveats: The study designated fewer than 200 TCR beta chains cytomegalovirus-associated. Rare TCR sequences dominated, though some public TCRs recurred in many donors. In a later analysis, a missense DCLRE1C variant was linked to TCR beta V- and J-gene trimming. Presence/absence analyses took donor sequencing depth as roughly uniform.

Researchers ran the PCR with 60 Vbeta and 13 Jbeta primers. This table comes from immunoSEQ multiplex PCR, and its TCRdb copy is limited to in-frame clones, with some not included. The table includes over 110,000 clones, about four fifths detected once. Notes on this clone: Its specificity is unknown.

V dropped 7 bases and J dropped 4; count of bases not matched to a gene: 4. The CDR3 consists of 13 residues. Germline V gives CDR1 SGHKS, CDR2 YYEKEE (reference sequence). The origin of this receptor is a man aged 40-55 years in good health and CMV-seronegative. The specimen sequenced was PBMCs. The rearrangement joins TRBV5-5 to TRBJ2-3; TRBD1 matches 9 bases. The chain's CDR3 is CASLGQGPDTQYF. CDR3 sequence (DNA): TGTGCCAGCCTAGGACAGGGGCCAGATACGCAGTATTTT.